This record concerns one T cell receptor (beta chain) sequence. Its antigen is not yet known. No per-base quality is available; no much larger clone lies one base away. The twin pairs came from the European Cystic Fibrosis Twin and Sibling Study Cohort, which recruited patients from more than 150 CF clinics across 14 European countries. Zygosity and CFTR genotype were verified in-house, and zygosity was tested by multiplex PCR of nine short tandem repeat loci. Each twin gave a peripheral blood sample, and clinical parameters were documented on that same day of blood sampling. Genomic DNA was isolated from peripheral blood cells with phenol/chloroform and kept in TE buffer at 4 degrees C. The data are from a study of monozygotic twins with cystic fibrosis (dated by TCRdb to about 2021). Some background on the complete study: Barcoded libraries were prepared from approximately 2.9 micrograms of fragmented DNA with roughly 16 PCR cycles. To assess genetic influence on V and J gene usage, the study compared TCR beta repertoires within and across 16 monozygotic twin pairs with cystic fibrosis. The cohort comprised ten female and six male twin pairs aged 2.0 to 36.4 years, median about 10 years, mostly children and adolescents. On the day of blood sampling, twins were ranked among 1,060 cohort participants for weight-for-height and for FEVPerc (FEV1 disease centile). Data for three of the twin pairs had been reported earlier in a different context. Overall study results and their limits: The cohort was small, and the number of shared CDR3s showed no association with age, concordance or disease severity. Simpson clonality was generally low (median about 0.0097), suggesting a naive-dominated repertoire, with higher clonality in the most severely affected patients. Nucleotide-identical clonotype sharing was significantly higher within monozygotic CF twin pairs than between unrelated CF individuals (P = 0.000026, Mann-Whitney). V gene usage was most similar to the co-twin for 13 of 16 pairs, and J usage for 8 of 16 pairs, suggesting genetic constraints.

TCR beta CDR3 regions were amplified by multiplex PCR using the immunoSEQ immune profiling system, following the manufacturer's instructions. Sequencing was performed on an Illumina NextSeq system. Under the source paper's analysis protocol: Sequence data were processed on the immunoSEQ Analyzer platform, and clonality was computed as the square root of Simpson's index of productive rearrangements. Similarity in V and J usage was quantified by Jensen-Shannon distance, and CDR3 generation probabilities were calculated with OLGA. The researchers looked up shared CDR3 sequences in the immuneACCESS database (August 2020) and in VDJdb (December 2020). TCRdb stores this immuneACCESS table with in-frame sequences only. Part of the clones is absent; in the studies checked, under half of the shortfall reflects unresolved V genes, and no reason is known for the rest. Clonal size and the V and J genes are those of that table, whereas D and trimming came from the DNA. The sample includes around 35,000 clones, with approximately 80% observed a single time. The top ten hold 1.5% to 2% of the sample.

Counted from cysteine to phenylalanine, this CDR3 has 14 amino acids. The kept DNA is CDR3 alone, 42 bases in frame from the first base. The germline V gene (reference sequence) gives CDR1 as LNHDA and CDR2 as SQIVND. Cut back by 10 bases and 0 bases, the V and J ends lie 10 bases apart. Sequenced material: blood. The rearranged chain carries TRBV19 and TRBJ1-6; a weak D assignment points to TRBD1 (5 bases agree). This TCR derives from a girl aged 2 to 10 with cystic fibrosis. The CDR3 protein sequence reads: CATHDSSYNSPLHF. At the DNA level, the sequence is TGTGCCACCCATGACAGCTCCTATAATTCACCCCTCCACTTT.